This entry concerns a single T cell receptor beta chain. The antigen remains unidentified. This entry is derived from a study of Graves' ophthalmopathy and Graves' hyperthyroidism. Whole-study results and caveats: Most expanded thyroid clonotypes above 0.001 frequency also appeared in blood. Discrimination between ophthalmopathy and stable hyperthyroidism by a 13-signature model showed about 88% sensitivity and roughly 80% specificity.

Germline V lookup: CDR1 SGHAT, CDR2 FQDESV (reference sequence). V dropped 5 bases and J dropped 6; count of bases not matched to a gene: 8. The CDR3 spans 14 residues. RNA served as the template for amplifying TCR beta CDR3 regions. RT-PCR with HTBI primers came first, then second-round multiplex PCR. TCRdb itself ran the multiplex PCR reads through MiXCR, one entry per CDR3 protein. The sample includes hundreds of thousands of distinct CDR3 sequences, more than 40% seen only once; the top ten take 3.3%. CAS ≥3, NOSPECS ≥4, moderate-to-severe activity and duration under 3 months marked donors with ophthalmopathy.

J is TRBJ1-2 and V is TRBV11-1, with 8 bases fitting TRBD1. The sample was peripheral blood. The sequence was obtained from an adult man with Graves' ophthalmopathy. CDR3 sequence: CASSVRGQGDGYTF. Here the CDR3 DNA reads TGTGCCAGCAGCGTCAGGGGGCAGGGTGATGGCTACACCTTC.